Listed here are 12 T cell receptor beta chains from one sample, sequenced in a study of Ad26.COV2.S vaccination and SARS-CoV-2 variants listed by TCRdb under 2021. Library prep was done by the immunoSEQ multiplex PCR assay. The immuneACCESS repertoire file appears here via TCRdb, limited to in-frame rearrangements. These files lack a portion of the clones; in checked studies, under half of the deficit traces to unresolved V genes, and the cause of the others is not known. The sample includes around 310,000 clones, with about nine tenths observed a single time. The ten largest make up 4.5% to 7% of the sample. The treatment or condition label, as the study defines it: 15 to 20 received Ad26.COV2.S at low or high dose, single or two shots; 5 received placebo; per-sample allocation not given. Repertoires of vaccine and placebo recipients were sequenced from samples taken on day 63 after the first injection.

This specimen was peripheral blood, taken in a trial of Ad26.COV2.S vaccine versus placebo. The source is a person between 18 and 60 years old who received the Ad26.COV2.S COVID-19 vaccine or a placebo.

This clone occurred once. V gene TRBV24-1 combines with J gene TRBJ2-3; D unresolved. CDR1 KGHDR and CDR2 SFDVKD come from the germline V gene. CDR3 length: 14 residues. Trimming shortened V by 10 bases and J by 1 base, and 14 bases separated the two germline ends. The DNA of the CDR3 is TGTGCCACTCAACCATACCCAGGCACAGATACGCAGTATTTT. The encoded protein is CATQPYPGTDTQYF.

The rearrangement uses TRBV6-4 and TRBJ2-1; 10 nucleotides align to TRBD2. Germline V gene lookup returns CDR1 MRHNA and CDR2 SNTAGT. The CDR3 spans 15 residues. V was pared by 0 bases and J by 5 bases, with 1 base of the junction left unmatched. In DNA form, the CDR3 reads TGTGCCAGCAGTGACTCTAGCGGGGGGCACAATGAGCAGTTCTTC. Translation gives CASSDSSGGHNEQFF.

This chain joins TRBV7-9 and TRBJ1-4; D perhaps matches TRBD1 (5 bases). Germline V gene sequence: CDR1 SEHNR, CDR2 FQNEAQ (reference sequence). V was trimmed by 2 bases and J by 12 bases, leaving 13 bases between them. The CDR3 spans 13 residues. The CDR3 DNA follows: TGTGCCAGCAGCTTAACGGGACGGATCGAACTGTTTTTT. It yields the protein CASSLTGRIELFF.

The rearrangement uses TRBV4-3 and TRBJ2-2; a possible D gene is TRBD2 (7 bases). V was cut by 0 bases and J by 3 bases, with 17 bases left in between. The V gene's germline CDR1 is LGHNA and CDR2 YSLEER. The CDR3 is made up of 18 amino acids. CDR3 in DNA: TGCGCCAGCAGCCAAGATAGGGGCGGGGGCTGGTACACCGGGGAGCTGTTTTTT. It yields the protein CASSQDRGGGWYTGELFF.

The chain recombines TRBV2 with TRBJ1-1, with 7 bases identical to TRBD1. The CDR3 is 14 amino acids. Germline V gene data show CDR1 as SNHLY and CDR2 as FYNNEI. The ends lost 6 bases at V and 2 bases at J; junction bases unmatched: 6. The CDR3 here is CASRAGTENTEAFF. In nucleotides, the CDR3 is TGTGCCAGCAGGGCTGGGACAGAAAACACTGAAGCTTTCTTT. Based on the CDR3 plus reference TRBV2 and TRBJ1-1, the full variable domain is EPEVTQTPSHQVTQMGQEVILRCVPISNHLYFYWYRQILGQKVEFLVSFYNNEISEKSEIFDDQFSVERPDGSNFTLKIRSTKLEDSAMYFCASRAGTENTEAFFGQGTRLTVV.

This clone was found once. The genes are TRBV3-1 (or the pseudogene TRBV3-2) and TRBJ1-2; no clear D gene. Germline lookup yields CDR1 LGHDT and CDR2 YNNKEL (reference sequence). V was shortened by 0 bases and J by 4 bases, with 6 bases between the two germline ends. The CDR3 loop spans 13 amino acids. In DNA, the CDR3 is TGTGCCAGCAGCCAAGACGGTCGCTATGGCTACACCTTC. It translates to CASSQDGRYGYTF.

In this sample, this clone turned up once. V gene TRBV7-3 combines with J gene TRBJ2-3; the D gene is possibly TRBD1 (6 bases). Looked up from germline, CDR1 is SGHTA and CDR2 is FQGTGA. Trimming cost V 3 bases and J 5 bases, with 18 bases left between them. The length of the CDR3 is 16 residues. The CDR3 DNA is TGTGCCAGCAGCTTCCCCAGGGCAGGGGCTGAAGATACGCAGTATTTT. Amino acids: CASSFPRAGAEDTQYF. Supplemented by reference TRBV7-3 and TRBJ2-3, the full variable domain reads GAGVSQTPSNKVTEKGKYVELRCDPISGHTALYWYRQSLGQGPEFLIYFQGTGAADDSGLPNDRFFAVRPEGSVSTLKIQRTERGDSAVYLCASSFPRAGAEDTQYFGPGTRLTVL.

The chain uses TRBV6-5 and TRBJ2-3, with D perhaps matching TRBD2 (6 bases). Germline CDR1 MNHEY, CDR2 SVGAGI. CDR3 length: 16 residues. V was clipped by 0 bases and J by 6 bases, with 16 bases between them. The DNA for the CDR3 is TGTGCCAGCAGTTACTCCGCGGGACCCATAAAGGATACGCAGTATTTT. The encoded protein is CASSYSAGPIKDTQYF.

The rearrangement joins TRBV28 to TRBJ1-2, with TRBD1 matching over 9 bases. CDR1 and CDR2 (germline): MDHEN, SYDVKM. The CDR3 contains 13 residues. V shed 5 bases and J 6 bases; nucleotides not matched to a gene: 4. The CDR3 DNA follows: TGTGCCAGCAGTCCCAGGACAGGGGATGGCTACACCTTC. Encoded protein: CASSPRTGDGYTF.

This clone has a single count. J is TRBJ2-3 and V is TRBV30; D remains unclear. The germline V and J ends were trimmed by 5 bases and 4 bases, with 7 bases remaining between them. There are 11 residues in the CDR3. Germline values: CDR1 GTSNPN, CDR2 SVGIG (reference sequence). CDR3 amino acids: CAWQPSDTQYF. In nucleotides, the CDR3 is TGTGCCTGGCAACCCTCAGATACGCAGTATTTT.

The chain couples TRBV12-3 or TRBV12-4 to TRBJ2-7; TRBD2 matches at 13 bases. Unmatched junction bases numbered 5, after V lost 10 bases and J lost 5 bases. The CDR3 has 13 amino acids. CDR3 in DNA: TGTGCCACCAGGACTAGCGGGGGAAACGAGCAGTACTTC. It specifies CATRTSGGNEQYF.

This rearrangement joins TRBV6-2 or TRBV6-3 to TRBJ2-7; perhaps TRBD2 as D (7 bases). The V end was cut by 0 bases, the J end by 5 bases, with 11 bases between. The CDR3 has 14 residues. The germline V gene encodes CDR1 MNHEY and CDR2 SVGEGT. The CDR3 protein is CASSYSGGLNEQYV. Here the CDR3 DNA reads TGTGCCAGCAGTTACTCGGGGGGGCTGAACGAGCAGTACGTC.